Reported below is one TCR beta chain. No antigen is known for it. One end of the junction varies from germline; a read error may be responsible. These data come from a study of beta chain features in type 1 diabetes. Study background: The number of sorted cells examined across all samples was some 100 million. Study-wide findings and caveats: A pattern of fewer insertions and more deletions at VDJ junctions was seen in type 1 diabetes patients. A moderate, significant TCRB CDR3 shortening appeared in type 1 diabetes across four CD4+ subsets.

The CDR3 totals 15 residues. Germline assignment: CDR1 SGHTA and CDR2 FQGNSA. Of the isolated RNA, all was reverse transcribed, and so the sequenced material was expressed TCRB transcripts. Profiled with immunoSEQ multiplex PCR; TCRdb holds only in-frame clones, not every one. The table records 50,000 to 65,000 clones, about 40% of them present only once. The TCR comes from a man aged 25-40 years with type 1 diabetes. The V gene is TRBV7-2, the J gene TRBJ2-3, with TRBD2 as a possible D gene (6 bases). Sequencing used Tregs from blood. CDR3 nucleotide sequence: TGTGCCAGCACCTTAGTAGCGGCTCGCACAGATACGCAGTATTTT. Translated, it gives CASTLVAARTDTQYF.